The present T cell receptor (beta chain) was sequenced within a study of vaccination effects on CD4 cells after COVID-19. Germline CDR1 is MNHNY and CDR2 is SVGAGI (reference sequence). The germline V and J ends were trimmed by 2 bases and 4 bases, with 15 bases remaining between them. The CDR3 is 16 amino acids. Regarding this clone: Antigen specificity is unknown.

Sequenced by immunoSEQ multiplex PCR; TCRdb stores in-frame clones only, minus some. The data show approximately 74,000 clones, roughly 74% seen once. Prior to sequencing, the ViraFEST assay stimulated PBMC with viral peptide pools, which expanded the antigen-specific CD4+ T cells. Isolation of CD4+ T cells took place after 10 days of culture. None of the vaccinated had previously contracted SARS-CoV-2, and their nucleocapsid antibodies tested negative. This chain uses TRBV6-6 with TRBJ1-3; D possibly corresponds to TRBD1 (5 bases). Sequencing was performed on CD4+ T cells from PBMCs cultured with HCoV-NL63 spike peptides, taken before COVID-19 vaccination. The TCR was taken from a human donor who received a COVID-19 vaccine. This CDR3 is CASSYGAGAKGNTIYF. The CDR3 DNA reads as TGTGCCAGCAGTTACGGGGCAGGAGCTAAAGGAAACACCATATATTTT.